The T cell receptor (beta chain) described here comes from a study of blood T cells in healthy people across ages (dated by TCRdb to the mid-2010s). Regarding the research as a whole: In model experiments, template switching captured roughly one uniquely barcoded TCR beta cDNA molecule for every two T cells. The study analyzed two additional independent replicas of 1 million unique cDNA reads from the same blood draw for two donors, one aged 18 to 30 and one aged 80 or older. Using deep sequencing normalized with unique cDNA molecular identifiers, the study measured how TCR beta repertoire diversity changes with age. To avoid experimental bias, donors of different ages were distributed randomly across sequencing lanes. Donors were grouped into four age groups: young (average roughly 15 years), middle-aged (around 39), aged (around 66) and long-lived (approximately 78).

Broader findings and caveats from the paper: As age increased, observed TCR beta diversity per million T cells dropped in a roughly linear way, and a significant reduction was already evident by age around 41. The percentage of naive T cells measured by flow cytometry correlated strongly with observed TCR beta diversity. Compared with the aged group, more naive CD4+ T cells, fewer expanded clones and increased TCR diversity were shown by the long-lived group, suggesting age selection. The CMV infection status of donors was not known, potentially confounding age-related changes in expanded clonotypes. Bulk unsorted PBMC profiling prevented conclusive comparison of naive and antigen-experienced compartments. Estimates of total diversity based on one million sequenced T cells were regarded as lower bounds and as underestimates.

The library was prepared using 5' RACE. Reads for this sample came from an Illumina HiSeq 2500. The second PCR ran for about 6 to 12 cycles and used a J-beta primer mix along with a sample-barcoded 5' primer. Each TCR beta cDNA molecule received a unique molecular identifier from a template-switch 5' adaptor carrying 12 random nucleotides. At least 3 million CDR3-containing paired-end reads were obtained from each sample. First-strand cDNA was synthesized from all RNA with the Mint cDNA synthesis kit, primed by a TRBC-specific oligonucleotide. All cDNA was treated with uracil-DNA glycosylase and then went through a first 18-cycle PCR with the universal primers M1SS and BC2_uni_R. As for the original processing: Each sample was normalized by randomly selecting 1 million high-quality reads, each carrying a distinct molecular identifier. Reads sharing molecular identifiers were discarded rather than binned into consensus sequences. MiTCR, with a Q25 quality threshold and the strictest error-elimination algorithm, was used for CDR3 identification, clonotype clustering and error correction. A nonparametric unseen species model with Euler transformation was used to estimate lower-bound total TCR beta diversity. TCRdb cleaned the public reads at Q25 with fastp, built clones with MiXCR and kept in-frame beta chains. Each CDR3 protein appears once, grouped with its most common genes and DNA. The V and J calls come from TCRdb's annotation, not from the publication. The sample has roughly 1.5 million distinct CDR3 sequences on record, approximately 43% of them singletons. The ten largest clonotypes hold about 3.8% of the sample.

As regards this clonotype: Which antigen it targets is not known. Base qualities are not at hand, and no much larger clone is one base apart.

The cysteine opens and the phenylalanine closes a CDR3 of 11 amino acids. Only the CDR3 DNA is retained, 33 bases long and in frame from the first base. CDR1 DFQATT and CDR2 SNEGSKA were looked up in the germline V gene (reference sequence). The roughly 39 donors, aged about 6 to 95 years, were systemically healthy Caucasian individuals from Russia. Approximately 9.7 milliliters of peripheral blood were drawn from each donor into EDTA-treated Vacutainer tubes. PBMCs were isolated by Ficoll-Paque density-gradient centrifugation, with at least 7 million obtained per sample. Trizol reagent was used to extract total RNA from PBMCs, with at least 5.5 micrograms per sample. Naive CD45RAhigh/CD27high T cell percentages were measured by flow cytometry on a PBMC aliquot from every donor.

The TCR comes from a woman aged 18-29 years in good health. The sequence links TRBV20-1 to TRBJ2-1, with an unclear D gene assignment. The DNA end is a closer match to TRBJ2-7, so the J assignment may be wrong. Material for sequencing was blood. The CDR3 has the sequence CSAKFYNEQYF. The DNA sequence is as follows: TGCAGTGCTAAATTCTACAATGAGCAGTACTTC.